These 20 T cell receptor beta chains were sequenced from one sample in a study of post-analysis software for immune sequencing data. Whole-study results and caveats: Elevated frequency relative to controls characterized 4 or 5 TRBV segments in patients, TRBV5-6, TRBV5-1 and TRBV20-1 among them.

The library was made from cDNA and included unique molecular identifiers. TCRdb independently ran MiXCR on the PCR reads; one entry per CDR3 protein. Here the sample spans roughly 430,000 distinct CDR3 sequences, about 40% being singletons. These receptors are not linked to any known antigen. Sequencing used blood. Source of these receptors: a girl between 2 and 10 years old with multiple sclerosis.

This clonotype has only a few counts. The chain is built from TRBV27 and TRBJ2-1; 10 nucleotides match TRBD2. CDR3 size: 14 residues. The ends lost 4 bases at V and 6 bases at J; junction bases unmatched: 3. Germline V CDR1 and CDR2: MNHEY, SMNVEV (reference sequence). The CDR3 region is CASSWTSGLNEQFF. Written as DNA, the CDR3 is TGTGCCAGCAGTTGGACTAGCGGCCTCAATGAGCAGTTCTTC.

As concerns this clonotype: An end of the junction does not agree with germline; a read error may underlie this. The chain combines TRBV11-2 with TRBJ2-3, with D perhaps TRBD1 (5 bases). There are 17 residues in the CDR3. In germline, CDR1 is SGHAT, CDR2 FQNNGV. The CDR3 loop reads CACSLDIRGPSTDTQYF. Here the CDR3 DNA reads TGTGCCTGCAGCTTAGATATTAGGGGTCCTAGCACAGATACGCAGTATTTT. Full variable domain (outside the CDR3, taken from reference TRBV11-2 and TRBJ2-3): EAGVAQSPRYKIIEKRQSVAFWCNPISGHATLYWYQQILGQGPKLLIQFQNNGVVDDSQLPKDRFSAERLKGVDSTLKIQPAKLEDSAVYLCACSLDIRGPSTDTQYFGPGTRLTVL.

The chain couples TRBV5-5 to TRBJ1-5; 10 bases align to TRBD1. The germline V gene encodes CDR1 SGHKS and CDR2 YYEKEE (reference sequence). The CDR3 spans 17 residues. With V trimmed by 4 bases and J by 5 bases, 12 bases remained unmatched. CDR3 coding DNA: TGTGCCAGCAGCCCCCGTGACAGGGGGCGGGAGGATCAGCCCCAGCATTTT. Translated, it gives CASSPRDRGREDQPQHF.

This clonotype was found a few times. The V gene is TRBV7-8, the J gene TRBJ2-7, with 9 bases aligning to TRBD2. The V gene end was trimmed by 8 bases and the J gene end by 6 bases; junction bases not matched to a gene: 11. Per germline, CDR1 SGHVS and CDR2 FQNEAQ. The CDR3 consists of 14 residues. The CDR3 region has the DNA TGTGCCAGCGCATGGAGGCGGGGGGGGACCGAGCAGTACTTC. Amino acid sequence: CASAWRRGGTEQYF.

V is TRBV6-2 or TRBV6-3 and J is TRBJ2-1; D is perhaps TRBD2 (7 bases). V was pared by 1 base and J by 9 bases, with 10 bases between. The CDR3 loop spans 13 amino acids. CDR1 and CDR2 from the germline V gene are MNHEY and SVGEGT. The CDR3 loop is CASSYYREGEQFF. The CDR3 DNA is TGTGCCAGCAGTTACTACAGGGAGGGTGAGCAGTTCTTC.

The rearrangement links TRBV28 to TRBJ1-2; no definite D call. The CDR3 is 11 residues long. The germline V gene encodes CDR1 MDHEN and CDR2 SYDVKM. V was cut by 11 bases and J by 1 base, with 8 bases left in between. The CDR3 coding sequence is TGTGCCTCCGGACTTAACTATGGCTACACCTTC. This gives the protein CASGLNYGYTF.

V usage is TRBV7-8 and J usage is TRBJ2-5; D is undetermined. Matching the DNA end better, TRBJ2-7 makes the J call doubtful. The CDR3 is made up of 14 amino acids. Germline V lookup: CDR1 SGHVS, CDR2 FQNEAQ. The CDR3 protein is CASSLQWGGYEQYF. The CDR3, as DNA: TGTGCCAGCAGCTTACAGTGGGGTGGATACGAGCAGTACTTC.

The rearrangement links TRBV6-6 to TRBJ2-3; 12 nucleotides align to TRBD2. CDR1 and CDR2 from the germline V gene are MNHNY and SVGAGI (reference sequence). The CDR3 extends over 17 amino acids. The J segment lost 6 bases and the V segment lost 2 bases, leaving 9 bases of the junction unmatched. The CDR3 here is CASSYVASGRATDTQYF. In DNA form, the CDR3 reads TGTGCCAGCAGTTACGTCGCTAGCGGGAGGGCCACGGATACGCAGTATTTT.

This clonotype was seen a few times. The chain recombines TRBV10-2 with TRBJ2-5, with TRBD1 identical over 8 bases. The CDR3 is made up of 14 amino acids. Germline V gives CDR1 WSHSY, CDR2 SAAADI. V was clipped by 4 bases and J by 7 bases; unmatched bases: 8. CDR3 sequence reads: CASSALGQGGTQYF. CDR3 in DNA: TGCGCCAGCAGTGCCCTTGGACAGGGTGGGACCCAGTACTTC.

The chain recombines TRBV6-2 or TRBV6-3 with TRBJ2-1; D not resolved. The CDR3 covers 11 residues. Trimming removed 5 bases at V and 12 bases at J, with 11 bases between. The germline V gene has CDR1 MNHEY and CDR2 SVGEGT. The DNA of the CDR3 is TGTGCCAGCAGTCGAGGCTACGGGCAGTTCTTC. Its translation: CASSRGYGQFF.

V usage is TRBV11-2 and J usage is TRBJ2-5; D may match TRBD1 or TRBD2 (5 bases each). Trimming shortened V by 3 bases and J by 2 bases, and 13 bases separated the two germline ends. Germline assignment: CDR1 SGHAT and CDR2 FQNNGV. The CDR3 has 15 amino acids. CDR3: CASSFGTTSQETQYF. The CDR3 DNA sequence: TGTGCCAGCAGCTTTGGGACCACCAGTCAAGAGACCCAGTACTTC.

The chain couples TRBV7-9 to TRBJ2-7; TRBD2 is a possible D gene (6 bases). The V end lost 2 bases, the J end lost 3 bases, and 11 bases lay between the germline ends. From germline, CDR1 is SEHNR and CDR2 FQNEAQ (reference sequence). This CDR3 spans 14 amino acids. Here the CDR3 DNA reads TGTGCCAGCAGCTTATCAGGACTATTCTACGAGCAGTACTTC. Protein product: CASSLSGLFYEQYF.

This clonotype was seen a handful of times. The J gene is TRBJ2-5, the V gene TRBV7-7, with TRBD1 matching over 9 bases. CDR3 length: 15 amino acids. Germline CDR1 and CDR2: SSHAT and FNYEAQ (reference sequence). V was pared by 5 bases and J by 5 bases, with 9 bases of the junction left unmatched. In DNA, the CDR3 is TGTGCCAGCAGCCTAAACAGGGGGCGAGGGGAGACCCAGTACTTC. Translation: CASSLNRGRGETQYF.

This chain links TRBV29-1 with TRBJ2-2, with 9 bases fitting TRBD1. The V segment lost 5 bases and the J segment 1 base; nucleotides outside the gene matches: 8. The CDR3 runs to 16 residues. Germline CDR1 reads SQVTM; CDR2 reads ANQGSEA. CDR3 in amino acids: CSVKARTGVNTGELFF. The DNA for the CDR3 is TGCAGCGTTAAGGCTAGGACAGGGGTGAACACCGGGGAGCTGTTTTTT.

The rearrangement joins TRBV11-2 to TRBJ1-1; D gene ambiguous. Germline CDR1 is SGHAT and CDR2 is FQNNGV. The CDR3 is made up of 15 amino acids. Deletions cut 5 bases from V and 6 bases from J, with 19 bases between. The CDR3 DNA reads as TGTGCCAGCAGCCCTCCCCACAGTATGGTCGCTGAAGCTTTCTTT. The encoded protein is CASSPPHSMVAEAFF.

The chain links TRBV5-1 to TRBJ2-5, with D maybe TRBD1 (6 bases). Trimming removed 4 bases from V and 7 bases from J, with 17 bases in between. Germline V gene data show CDR1 as SGHRS and CDR2 as YFSETQ. The CDR3 totals 14 residues. CDR3 sequence reads: CASSPPTGAGTQYF. The CDR3 DNA is TGCGCCAGCAGCCCCCCGACAGGTGCTGGGACCCAGTACTTC. The entire variable domain, with the rest obtained from reference TRBV5-1 and TRBJ2-5, is as follows: KAGVTQTPRYLIKTRGQQVTLSCSPISGHRSVSWYQQTPGQGLQFLFEYFSETQRNKGNFPGRFSGRQFSNSRSEMNVSTLELGDSALYLCASSPPTGAGTQYFGPGTRLLVL.

This clonotype was observed a handful of times. J is TRBJ1-2 and V is TRBV6-5, with TRBD1 identical over 9 bases. CDR1 and CDR2 from the germline V gene are MNHEY and SVGAGI. Unmatched junction bases numbered 6, after V lost 2 bases and J lost 5 bases. CDR3 size: 15 residues. Here the CDR3 DNA reads TGTGCCAGCAGTTACACCGGGACAGGGTCGTATGGCTACACCTTC. Protein sequence: CASSYTGTGSYGYTF.

This chain uses TRBV29-1 with TRBJ2-1; 9 bases line up with TRBD2. CDR3 length: 15 residues. With 4 bases clipped from V and 9 bases from J, the junction kept 13 bases outside the gene matches. Germline values: CDR1 SQVTM, CDR2 ANQGSEA. The CDR3 here is CSVVDSGRGGGEQFF. The CDR3 DNA sequence: TGCAGCGTTGTGGACTCGGGGCGGGGGGGCGGTGAGCAGTTCTTC.

The V gene is TRBV28, the J gene TRBJ2-4, with D possibly being TRBD1 (6 bases). Trimming cost V 7 bases and J 11 bases, with 15 bases left between them. The CDR3 runs 12 residues. Per the germline V gene, CDR1 is MDHEN and CDR2 is SYDVKM. CDR3 protein: CASTTTGSFQYF. The CDR3 nucleotides read TGTGCCAGCACAACGACAGGATCCTTTCAGTACTTC. Combining the CDR3 with reference TRBV28 and TRBJ2-4 gives the whole variable domain DVKVTQSSRYLVKRTGEKVFLECVQDMDHENMFWYRQDPGLGLRLIYFSYDVKMKEKGDIPEGYSVSREKKERFSLILESASTNQTSMYLCASTTTGSFQYFGAGTRLSVL.

This clonotype was observed a few times. The chain is built from TRBV6-5 and TRBJ2-3, with D unresolved. The CDR3 is made up of 14 amino acids. Trimming shortened V by 2 bases and J by 1 base, and 7 bases separated the two germline ends. Germline values: CDR1 MNHEY, CDR2 SVGAGI. CDR3 in DNA: TGTGCCAGCAGTTACGTTACGGGCACAGATACGCAGTATTTT. Its protein is CASSYVTGTDTQYF.